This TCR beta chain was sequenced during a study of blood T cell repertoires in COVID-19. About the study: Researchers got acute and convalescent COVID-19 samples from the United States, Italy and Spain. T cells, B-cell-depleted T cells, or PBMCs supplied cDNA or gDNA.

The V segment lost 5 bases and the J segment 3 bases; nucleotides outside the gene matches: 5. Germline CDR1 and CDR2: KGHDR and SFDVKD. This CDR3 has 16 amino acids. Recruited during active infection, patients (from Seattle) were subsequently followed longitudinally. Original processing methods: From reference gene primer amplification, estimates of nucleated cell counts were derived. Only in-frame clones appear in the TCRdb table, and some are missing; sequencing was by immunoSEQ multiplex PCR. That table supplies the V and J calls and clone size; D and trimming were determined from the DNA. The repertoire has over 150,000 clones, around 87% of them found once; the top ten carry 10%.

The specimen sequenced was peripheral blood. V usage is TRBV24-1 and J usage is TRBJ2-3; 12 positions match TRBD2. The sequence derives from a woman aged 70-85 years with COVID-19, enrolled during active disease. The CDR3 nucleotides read TGTGCCACCAGTGGATCTAGCGGGGGGGCTACAGATACGCAGTATTTT. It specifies CATSGSSGGATDTQYF.